The entry that follows covers one T cell receptor (beta chain) sequence. TCRdb keeps only in-frame clones here, not all; method: immunoSEQ multiplex PCR. The table includes some 150,000 clones, around 94% detected once. This entry belongs to a study of control samples from healthy donors and cancer patients. The CDR3 is 16 residues long. Germline CDR1 SGDLS, CDR2 YYNGEE. V was clipped by 0 bases and J by 3 bases, with 12 bases between them. The chain carries TRBV9 and TRBJ1-4, with D possibly matching TRBD1 (6 bases). This TCR derives from a man aged 35 to 55 in good health. The sequenced sample was blood. The CDR3 protein is CASSVAGGAANEKLFF. The CDR3 nucleotides are TGTGCCAGCAGCGTAGCGGGGGGGGCTGCTAATGAAAAACTGTTTTTT.